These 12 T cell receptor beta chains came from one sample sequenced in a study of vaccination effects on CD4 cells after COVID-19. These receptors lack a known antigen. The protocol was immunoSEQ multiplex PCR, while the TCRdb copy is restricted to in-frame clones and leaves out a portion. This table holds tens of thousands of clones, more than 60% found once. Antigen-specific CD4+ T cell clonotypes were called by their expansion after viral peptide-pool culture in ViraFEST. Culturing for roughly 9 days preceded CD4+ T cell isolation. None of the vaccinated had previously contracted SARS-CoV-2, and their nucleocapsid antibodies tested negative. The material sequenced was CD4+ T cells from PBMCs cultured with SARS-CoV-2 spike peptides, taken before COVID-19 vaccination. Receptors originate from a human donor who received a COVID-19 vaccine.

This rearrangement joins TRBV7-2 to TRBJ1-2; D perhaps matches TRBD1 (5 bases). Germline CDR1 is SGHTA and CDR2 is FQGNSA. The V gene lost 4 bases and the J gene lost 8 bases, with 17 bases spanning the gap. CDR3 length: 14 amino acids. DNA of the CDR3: TGTGCCAGCAGCTCTCCCATGACAGTCCGCGGCTACACCTTC. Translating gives CASSSPMTVRGYTF.

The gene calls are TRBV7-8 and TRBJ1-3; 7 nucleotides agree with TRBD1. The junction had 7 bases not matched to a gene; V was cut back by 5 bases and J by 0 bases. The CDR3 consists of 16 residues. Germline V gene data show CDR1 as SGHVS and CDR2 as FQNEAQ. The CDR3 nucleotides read TGTGCCAGCAGCCAGGGGGGACAGAGCTCTGGAAACACCATATATTTT. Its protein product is CASSQGGQSSGNTIYF. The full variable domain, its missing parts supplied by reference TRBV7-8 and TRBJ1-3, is GAGVSQSPRYKVAKRGQDVALRCDPISGHVSLFWYQQALGQGPEFLTYFQNEAQLDKSGLPSDRFFAERPEGSVSTLKIQRTQQEDSAVYLCASSQGGQSSGNTIYFGEGSWLTVV.

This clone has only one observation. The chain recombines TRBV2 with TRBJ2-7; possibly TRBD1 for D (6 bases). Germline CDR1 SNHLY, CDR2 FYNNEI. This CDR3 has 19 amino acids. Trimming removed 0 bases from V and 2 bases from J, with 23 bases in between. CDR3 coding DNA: TGTGCCAGCAGTGAAGCGGGCAGGGGACCCGAATCCCCCACCTACGAGCAGTACTTC. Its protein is CASSEAGRGPESPTYEQYF.

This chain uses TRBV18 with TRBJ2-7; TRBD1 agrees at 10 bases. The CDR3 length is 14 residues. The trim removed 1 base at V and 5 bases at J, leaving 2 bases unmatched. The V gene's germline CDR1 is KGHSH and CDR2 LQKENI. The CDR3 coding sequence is TGTGCCAGCTCACCACGGACAGGGGGTGACGAGCAGTACTTC. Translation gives CASSPRTGGDEQYF.

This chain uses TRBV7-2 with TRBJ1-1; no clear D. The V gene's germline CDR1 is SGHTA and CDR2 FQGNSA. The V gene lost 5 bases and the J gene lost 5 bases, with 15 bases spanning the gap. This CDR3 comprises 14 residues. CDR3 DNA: TGTGCCAGCAGCAGAGGAGGACTGGGGACTGAAGCTTTCTTT. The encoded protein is CASSRGGLGTEAFF.

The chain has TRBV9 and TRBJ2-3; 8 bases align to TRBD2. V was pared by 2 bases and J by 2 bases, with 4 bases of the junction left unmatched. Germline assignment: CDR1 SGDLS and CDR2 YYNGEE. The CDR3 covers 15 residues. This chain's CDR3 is CASSVRGGYTDTQYF. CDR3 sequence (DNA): TGTGCCAGCAGCGTCCGGGGGGGCTACACAGATACGCAGTATTTT.

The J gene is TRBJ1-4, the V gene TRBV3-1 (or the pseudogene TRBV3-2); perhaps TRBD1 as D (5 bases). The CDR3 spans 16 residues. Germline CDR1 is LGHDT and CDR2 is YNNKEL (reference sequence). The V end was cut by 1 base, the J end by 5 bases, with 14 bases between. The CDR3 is CASSQGLRRENEKLFF. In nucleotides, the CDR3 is TGTGCCAGCAGCCAAGGTCTTCGCAGGGAAAATGAAAAACTGTTTTTT.

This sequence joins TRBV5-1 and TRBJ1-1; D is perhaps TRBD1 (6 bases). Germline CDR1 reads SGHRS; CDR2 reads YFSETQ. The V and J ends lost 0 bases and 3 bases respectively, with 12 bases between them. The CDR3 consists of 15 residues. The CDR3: CASSLEGGRYTEAFF. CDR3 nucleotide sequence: TGCGCCAGCAGCTTGGAGGGGGGGAGGTACACTGAAGCTTTCTTT.

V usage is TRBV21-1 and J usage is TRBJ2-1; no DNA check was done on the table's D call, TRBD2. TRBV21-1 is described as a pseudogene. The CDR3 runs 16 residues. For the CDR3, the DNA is TGTGCCAGCAGCAAAAAGTTACGGGTCCCTTACAATGAGCAGTTCTTC. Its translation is CASSKKLRVPYNEQFF.

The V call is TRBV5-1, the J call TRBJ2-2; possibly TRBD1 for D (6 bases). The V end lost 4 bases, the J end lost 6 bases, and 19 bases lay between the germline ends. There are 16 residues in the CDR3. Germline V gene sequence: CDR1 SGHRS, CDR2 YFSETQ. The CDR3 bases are TGCGCCAGCAGCCCCAATGCGGGCAGGGGCGCCGGGGAGCTGTTTTTT. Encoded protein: CASSPNAGRGAGELFF.

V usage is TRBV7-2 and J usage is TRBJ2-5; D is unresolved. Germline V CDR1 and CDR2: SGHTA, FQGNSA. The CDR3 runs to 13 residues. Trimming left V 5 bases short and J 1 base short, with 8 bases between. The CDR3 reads CASSPRTQETQYF. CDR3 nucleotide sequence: TGTGCCAGCAGCCCCCGGACCCAAGAGACCCAGTACTTC.

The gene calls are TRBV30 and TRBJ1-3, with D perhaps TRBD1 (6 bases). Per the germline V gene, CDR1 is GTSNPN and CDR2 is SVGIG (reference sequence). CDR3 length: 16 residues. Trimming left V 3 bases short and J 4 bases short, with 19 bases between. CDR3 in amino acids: CAWRDWGRAEGNTIYF. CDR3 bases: TGTGCCTGGAGGGACTGGGGGCGGGCGGAGGGAAACACCATATATTTT.